These T cell receptor beta chains were read from a single sample in a study of CD4 T cells in relation to SARS-CoV-2 and coronaviruses. Assay used: immunoSEQ multiplex PCR; TCRdb lists only in-frame clones, some missing. Found here are tens of thousands of clones, more than 70% of them singletons; the top ten hold under 6%. No cognate antigen is known for these TCRs. What was sequenced was naive CD4+ T cells from PBMCs, cultured in vitro. The receptors were sampled from an adult with COVID-19. CDR3s include the opening cysteine and the closing phenylalanine or tryptophan. D genes are given only for firm matches. Part of the rows lack a size; the others show once, few, many or a class for expanded clones.

d_call: TRBD2
v_call: TRBV5-1
clone_size: -
j_call: TRBJ2-7
cdr3_nt: TGCGCCAGCAGCCCTCGGGAGGGCTACGAGCAGTACTTC
cdr3_aa: CASSPREGYEQYF

d_call: -
v_call: TRBV28
clone_size: -
j_call: TRBJ2-7
cdr3_nt: TGTGCCAGCAGGGGGTCCTACGAGCAGTACTTC
cdr3_aa: CASRGSYEQYF

d_call: TRBD1
v_call: TRBV30
clone_size: -
j_call: TRBJ2-3
cdr3_nt: TGTGCCTGGAGTAGGGACAGGATCACAGATACGCAGTATTTT
cdr3_aa: CAWSRDRITDTQYF

d_call: TRBD2
v_call: TRBV7-9
clone_size: -
j_call: TRBJ2-2
cdr3_nt: TGTGCCAGCAGCTATCCCATGACTAGCGGGGGCACCGGGGAGCTGTTTTTT
cdr3_aa: CASSYPMTSGGTGELFF

d_call: -
v_call: TRBV7-3
clone_size: few
j_call: TRBJ2-2
cdr3_nt: TGTGCCAGCAGCTTAATTAGTACTACGAACACCGGGGAGCTGTTTTTT
cdr3_aa: CASSLISTTNTGELFF

d_call: -
v_call: TRBV18
clone_size: -
j_call: TRBJ2-2
cdr3_nt: TGTGCCAGCTCAACGCGGATACCCGCGAACACCGGGGAGCTGTTTTTT
cdr3_aa: CASSTRIPANTGELFF

d_call: -
v_call: TRBV12-3/TRBV12-4
clone_size: -
j_call: TRBJ2-1
cdr3_nt: TGTGCCAGCAGAAAGAGGGGGGACAATGAGCAGTTCTTC
cdr3_aa: CASRKRGDNEQFF

d_call: TRBD1
v_call: TRBV2
clone_size: -
j_call: TRBJ2-1
cdr3_nt: TGTGCCAGCAGTTCGCCATACCGGGGACAGGGGAGATCATACAATGAGCAGTTCTTC
cdr3_aa: CASSSPYRGQGRSYNEQFF

d_call: -
v_call: TRBV6-4
clone_size: -
j_call: TRBJ1-2
cdr3_nt: TGTGCCAGCAGTGAAACTCCATCGGGCAGCCTTAACTATGGCTACACCTTC
cdr3_aa: CASSETPSGSLNYGYTF

d_call: TRBD1
v_call: TRBV11-3
clone_size: -
j_call: TRBJ2-5
cdr3_nt: TGTGCCAGCAGCCCTAGCCCCCGGACAGGGGGAGAGACCCAGTACTTC
cdr3_aa: CASSPSPRTGGETQYF

d_call: -
v_call: TRBV19
clone_size: -
j_call: TRBJ2-2
cdr3_nt: TGTGCCAGTAGTTTCCGGGACGGTTACACCGGGGAGCTGTTTTTT
cdr3_aa: CASSFRDGYTGELFF

d_call: -
v_call: TRBV3-1/TRBV3-2
clone_size: -
j_call: TRBJ1-2
cdr3_nt: TGTGCCAGCAGCCAAGTGCCAGGGAGTACTAACTATGGCTACACCTTC
cdr3_aa: CASSQVPGSTNYGYTF

d_call: TRBD2
v_call: TRBV5-1
clone_size: -
j_call: TRBJ2-1
cdr3_nt: TGCGCCAGCAGCTACAAAATGAGCGGGAGGGCCCTCGATGAGCAGTTCTTC
cdr3_aa: CASSYKMSGRALDEQFF

d_call: -
v_call: TRBV2
clone_size: -
j_call: TRBJ2-7
cdr3_nt: TGTGCCAGCAGTGAACCCGGGATCTACGAGCAGTACTTC
cdr3_aa: CASSEPGIYEQYF

d_call: TRBD2
v_call: TRBV30
clone_size: -
j_call: TRBJ2-1
cdr3_nt: TGTGCCTGGAGTTTTCTAGCGGGAGCCTCCTACAATGAGCAGTTCTTC
cdr3_aa: CAWSFLAGASYNEQFF

d_call: -
v_call: TRBV29-1
clone_size: -
j_call: TRBJ1-4
cdr3_nt: TGCAGCGTGACAGGATCACCTAATGAAAAACTGTTTTTT
cdr3_aa: CSVTGSPNEKLFF

d_call: -
v_call: TRBV20-1
clone_size: -
j_call: TRBJ1-5
cdr3_nt: TGCAGTGCAAGTACTGACAGGCAGGATCAGCCCCAGCATTTT
cdr3_aa: CSASTDRQDQPQHF

d_call: -
v_call: TRBV7-9
clone_size: -
j_call: TRBJ2-7
cdr3_nt: TGTGCCAGCAGCTTAAGGGTGGGCCCGGGCGAGCAGTACTTC
cdr3_aa: CASSLRVGPGEQYF

d_call: TRBD1
v_call: TRBV7-8
clone_size: -
j_call: TRBJ2-3
cdr3_nt: TGTGCCAGCAGCTTCAAGCGCCTCCCGGGACAGGCATCCGATACGCAGTATTTT
cdr3_aa: CASSFKRLPGQASDTQYF

d_call: -
v_call: TRBV30
clone_size: -
j_call: TRBJ2-6
cdr3_nt: TGTGCCTGGAATAGGGACCGGGGTTACGTCCTGACTTTC
cdr3_aa: CAWNRDRGYVLTF

d_call: -
v_call: TRBV5-4
clone_size: -
j_call: TRBJ1-3
cdr3_nt: TGTGCCAGCAGCTTGGCCCAGGGAGGAAACACCATATATTTT
cdr3_aa: CASSLAQGGNTIYF

d_call: TRBD1
v_call: TRBV19
clone_size: -
j_call: TRBJ1-5
cdr3_nt: TGTGCCAGTAACGCAGATCTGGGACAGGGGACGCGAGGAAATCAGCCCCAGCATTTT
cdr3_aa: CASNADLGQGTRGNQPQHF

d_call: TRBD1
v_call: TRBV28
clone_size: -
j_call: TRBJ2-3
cdr3_nt: TGTGCCGCTAGAGACAACAGGGGCGGCACAGATACGCAGTATTTT
cdr3_aa: CAARDNRGGTDTQYF

d_call: TRBD2
v_call: TRBV11-2
clone_size: -
j_call: TRBJ2-7
cdr3_nt: TGTGCCAGCAGACTGAGCGGGAGCTCCTACGAGCAGTACTTC
cdr3_aa: CASRLSGSSYEQYF

d_call: -
v_call: TRBV19
clone_size: -
j_call: TRBJ2-3
cdr3_nt: TGTGCCAGTAGTCAGAGACTATTCACAGATACGCAGTATTTT
cdr3_aa: CASSQRLFTDTQYF

d_call: TRBD1
v_call: TRBV7-9
clone_size: -
j_call: TRBJ1-2
cdr3_nt: TGTGCCAGCAGCCCCGCCCTCCAGGGGGCGGGAGGCTACACCTTC
cdr3_aa: CASSPALQGAGGYTF

d_call: TRBD1
v_call: TRBV25-1
clone_size: -
j_call: TRBJ2-2
cdr3_nt: TGTGCCAGCAGTGCTAGGGACAGGAACACCGGGGAGCTGTTTTTT
cdr3_aa: CASSARDRNTGELFF

d_call: -
v_call: TRBV6-5
clone_size: -
j_call: TRBJ2-7
cdr3_nt: TGTGCCAGCACACCTATAGCGGAGAGCTCCTACGAGCAGTACTTC
cdr3_aa: CASTPIAESSYEQYF

d_call: TRBD1
v_call: TRBV7-3
clone_size: -
j_call: TRBJ1-1
cdr3_nt: TGTGCCAGCAGAAACAGCCGGGACAGCGAAGCTTTCTTT
cdr3_aa: CASRNSRDSEAFF

d_call: TRBD2
v_call: TRBV29-1
clone_size: -
j_call: TRBJ2-3
cdr3_nt: TGCAGCGTTGGAGCGGGAGGGACCACAGATACGCAGTATTTT
cdr3_aa: CSVGAGGTTDTQYF

d_call: -
v_call: TRBV4-1
clone_size: -
j_call: TRBJ2-5
cdr3_nt: TGCGCCAGCAGCCAAGTCGCGGTTGGGGAGACCCAGTACTTC
cdr3_aa: CASSQVAVGETQYF

d_call: -
v_call: TRBV4-1
clone_size: -
j_call: TRBJ1-3
cdr3_nt: TGCGCCAGCAGCCAAGACCTGACAGCTCTCTCTGGAAACACCATATATTTT
cdr3_aa: CASSQDLTALSGNTIYF

d_call: -
v_call: TRBV6-1
clone_size: -
j_call: TRBJ2-7
cdr3_nt: TGTGCCAGCAGTGAAGTAGGGGCGTACGAGCAGTACTTC
cdr3_aa: CASSEVGAYEQYF

d_call: -
v_call: TRBV6-1
clone_size: -
j_call: TRBJ2-5
cdr3_nt: TGTGCCAGCAGTGAGTTGGGCAACCAAGAGACCCAGTACTTC
cdr3_aa: CASSELGNQETQYF

d_call: -
v_call: TRBV28
clone_size: once
j_call: TRBJ2-7
cdr3_nt: TGTGCCAGCACCTCCAGGAGAACTGAGCAGTACTTC
cdr3_aa: CASTSRRTEQYF

d_call: TRBD2
v_call: TRBV5-1
clone_size: -
j_call: TRBJ2-7
cdr3_nt: TGCGCCAGCAGCCCCGGGACTAGCGGGAACGAGCAGTACTTC
cdr3_aa: CASSPGTSGNEQYF

d_call: -
v_call: TRBV30
clone_size: -
j_call: TRBJ2-5
cdr3_nt: TGTGCCTGGAGTCCCGGGATGGGGCTCCCAAGAGAGACCCAGTACTTC
cdr3_aa: CAWSPGMGLPRETQYF

d_call: -
v_call: TRBV21-1
clone_size: -
j_call: TRBJ2-5
cdr3_nt: TGTGCCAGCAGCAGACGAAAGGGTTTCTCGGAGGAAGAGACCCAGTACTTC
cdr3_aa: CASSRRKGFSEEETQYF

d_call: -
v_call: TRBV7-3
clone_size: -
j_call: TRBJ2-7
cdr3_nt: TGTGCCAGCAGCTATGACAGAACCTACGAGCAGTACTTC
cdr3_aa: CASSYDRTYEQYF

d_call: TRBD2
v_call: TRBV19
clone_size: -
j_call: TRBJ2-5
cdr3_nt: TGTGCCAGTAGTACCCTGACTAGCGGAGGGAGAGAGACCCAGTACTTC
cdr3_aa: CASSTLTSGGRETQYF

d_call: TRBD1
v_call: TRBV10-3
clone_size: -
j_call: TRBJ2-7
cdr3_nt: TGTGCCATCAAGTCGGGACAGGGGGCCCACGAGCAGTACTTC
cdr3_aa: CAIKSGQGAHEQYF

d_call: TRBD1
v_call: TRBV7-9
clone_size: -
j_call: TRBJ2-3
cdr3_nt: TGTGCCAGCAGCCCCTGGACAGGGACAAATCCTGATACGCAGTATTTT
cdr3_aa: CASSPWTGTNPDTQYF

d_call: -
v_call: TRBV29-1
clone_size: -
j_call: TRBJ2-7
cdr3_nt: TGCAGCGTTGACGTAGGGTCCTACGAGCAGTACTTC
cdr3_aa: CSVDVGSYEQYF

d_call: -
v_call: TRBV2
clone_size: -
j_call: TRBJ2-3
cdr3_nt: TGTGCCAGCAGTGACGGAGGGAGCACAGATACGCAGTATTTT
cdr3_aa: CASSDGGSTDTQYF

d_call: -
v_call: TRBV4-3
clone_size: -
j_call: TRBJ2-1
cdr3_nt: TGCGCCAGCAGCCAAGTTCTAACGGTTGAGCAGTTCTTC
cdr3_aa: CASSQVLTVEQFF

d_call: -
v_call: TRBV7-3
clone_size: -
j_call: TRBJ2-3
cdr3_nt: TGTGCCAGCAGCTTAAAGGACCTCACGACGCAGTATTTT
cdr3_aa: CASSLKDLTTQYF